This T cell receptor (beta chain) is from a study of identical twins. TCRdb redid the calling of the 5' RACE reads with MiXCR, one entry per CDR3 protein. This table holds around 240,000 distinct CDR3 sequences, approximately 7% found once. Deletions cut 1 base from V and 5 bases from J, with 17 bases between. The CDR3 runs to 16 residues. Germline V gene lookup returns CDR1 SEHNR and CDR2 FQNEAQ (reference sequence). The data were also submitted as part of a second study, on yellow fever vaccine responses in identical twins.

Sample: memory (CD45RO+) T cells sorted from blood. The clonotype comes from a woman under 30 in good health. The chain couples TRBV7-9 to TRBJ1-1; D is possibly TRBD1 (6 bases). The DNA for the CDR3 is TGTGCCAGCAGCTTAGTGGGCGGGGGCGCCTCAACTGAAGCTTTCTTT. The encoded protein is CASSLVGGGASTEAFF.